The source of this T cell receptor (beta chain) is a study of blood T cell repertoires in COVID-19. Across the whole study: Specimens from acute and convalescent COVID-19 originated in the United States, Italy and Spain. T cells, B-cell-depleted T cells, or PBMCs supplied cDNA or gDNA.

Sequencing used immunoSEQ multiplex PCR; TCRdb keeps in-frame clones, though not all of them. This sample has about 230,000 clones, with about 85% found just once. Sequences were obtained from peripheral blood. The TCR comes from a woman aged 18-29 years who had recovered from COVID-19.

The CDR3 here is CASSDERPGKFSYEQYF. Written as DNA, the CDR3 is TGTGCCAGCAGTGACGAACGGCCGGGTAAATTCTCCTACGAGCAGTACTTC. The chain joins TRBV25-1 to TRBJ2-7; D is uncertain. Germline values: CDR1 MGHDK, CDR2 SYGVNS. This CDR3 has 17 residues. With 3 bases removed from V and 0 bases from J, the gap between germline ends came to 18 bases.